This TCR beta chain was sequenced in a study of shared clonotypes between healthy human individuals. General observations from the study: The sharing of approximately 5.1% of naive CD4 clonotypes was seen across a handful of donors.

There are 15 residues in the CDR3. Per the germline V gene, CDR1 is KGHSH and CDR2 is LQKENI. J gave up 0 bases and V 8 bases, and 7 bases lay outside the gene matches. Clones were sequenced by immunoSEQ multiplex PCR, and TCRdb holds only the in-frame ones, with some missing. The sample records roughly 810,000 clones, 96% being singletons. Naive CD8 cells lacked CD45RO and underwent positive selection for CCR7, leaving out terminally differentiated effector memory CD45RA+ cells. Worth noting for this clone: Its target is unknown.

This receptor was taken from a man between 25 and 39 years old in good health. The specimen sequenced was naive CD8+ T cells sorted from blood. The chain combines TRBV18 with TRBJ1-5; 7 positions agree with TRBD1. The CDR3 DNA reads TGTGCCAGCGGCCCAGGGGGGTATAGCAATCAGCCCCAGCATTTT. This codes for CASGPGGYSNQPQHF.